This TCR beta chain was observed in a study of blood T cell repertoires in COVID-19. This CDR3 is built from 15 residues. V was pared by 4 bases and J by 0 bases, with 10 bases between. Germline-derived CDR1 and CDR2 are KGHSH and LQKENI. Authors' analysis steps: Reference gene primers were amplified, and this amplification served to estimate nucleated cell counts. Clones were read by immunoSEQ multiplex PCR, and TCRdb kept only the in-frame ones, dropping some. V, J and clone size were drawn from that table, and D and trimming were deduced from the DNA. The repertoire holds about 300,000 clones, under 90% seen once, with roughly 5% in the top ten.

V and J are TRBV18 and TRBJ1-5; a weak D match, TRBD1 (5 bases). The material sequenced was PBMCs or T cells enriched from blood (not recorded which). The source is a man aged 60 to 75 who had recovered from COVID-19. DNA for the CDR3: TGTGCCAGCTCACAGCCAGGGTCTAGCAATCAGCCCCAGCATTTT. Translation gives CASSQPGSSNQPQHF.